A selection of T cell receptor beta chains follows, all from one sample in a study of blood T cell repertoires in COVID-19. Sequencing was performed with immunoSEQ multiplex PCR; in TCRdb, only in-frame clones are kept and a portion is missing. Of 240,000 or so clones listed, about 90% are singletons. The sample consisted of PBMCs or T cells enriched from blood (not recorded which). The source is a man aged 50-60 years who had been exposed to COVID-19. The CDR3 runs from the conserved cysteine through the conserved F or W. The D gene is left open where the match is weak.

CDR3	D	V
CASSLSGGPTLNYYEQYF	NA	TRBV27
CASSLDIIGDNEKLFF	NA	TRBV5-1
CAIRGQLNQPQHF	TRBD1	TRBV10-3
CASSLGFGGGAGDTQYF	TRBD2	TRBV28
CASSYRDRGYEQYF	TRBD1	TRBV5-1
CASSLTGKEQYF	TRBD1	TRBV28
CASRSRRLAGGRETQYF	TRBD2	TRBV7-8
CASSLYSYYGYTF	NA	TRBV5-1
CASSLGETGSNEQFF	TRBD1	TRBV7-9
CASSLENRGLREKQFF	TRBD1	TRBV5-1
CASSFRAGLSTDTQYF	TRBD2	TRBV6-2/TRBV6-3
CASSLGGFQETQYF	NA	TRBV11-3
CASSLSVGLAHTGELFF	TRBD2	TRBV9
CATGQGAHEQFF	TRBD1	TRBV9
CASSEQGAVYNEQFF	TRBD1	TRBV27
CASSDRTGNQPQHF	TRBD1	TRBV2
CASSLEEDTSTDTQYF	NA	TRBV5-4
CASSQVTSGRGTDTQYF	TRBD2	TRBV3-1/TRBV3-2
CAWRPGHRISYEQYF	NA	TRBV30
CATSRSYDYGYTF	NA	TRBV15
CASSASGSYEQYF	NA	TRBV2
CATSSLAGGTDTQYF	TRBD2	TRBV24-1
CASSKTSGTGYSGANVLTF	TRBD1	TRBV6-4
CASSIEPDRRNTEAFF	TRBD1	TRBV19
CASGELHNYGYTF	NA	TRBV3-1/TRBV3-2